The 31 T cell receptor beta chains below come from one sample, sequenced in a study of blood T cells in healthy people across ages. With a J-beta primer mix and a sample-barcoded 5' primer, a second PCR ran about 7 to 12 cycles. TCRdb independently ran MiXCR on the 5' RACE reads; one entry per CDR3 protein. The sample lists about 970,000 distinct CDR3 sequences; approximately 50% were seen once. Input material: blood. Source of these receptors: a woman between 55 and 75 years old in good health.

This clonotype was seen once. This CDR3 reads CASSRDRADTQYF. The CDR3 coding sequence is TGTGCCAGCAGCAGGGACAGGGCGGATACGCAGTATTTT. The chain carries TRBV12-3 or TRBV12-4 and TRBJ2-3, with 9 bases identical to TRBD1. J was trimmed by 6 bases and V by 6 bases; bases with no gene match: 4. This CDR3 is 13 amino acids long.

Only a few counts were recorded for this clonotype. The chain couples TRBV28 to TRBJ2-2, with a tentative D call TRBD1 (5 bases). Trimming removed 5 bases at V and 1 base at J, with 11 bases between. Germline values: CDR1 MDHEN, CDR2 SYDVKM. This CDR3 has 15 amino acids. The DNA for the CDR3 is TGTGCCAGCAGTGACAGTGCGTTGAACACCGGGGAGCTGTTTTTT. Amino acids: CASSDSALNTGELFF.

V usage is TRBV7-2 and J usage is TRBJ1-4; possibly TRBD1 for D (6 bases). The CDR3 is made up of 14 amino acids. V gave up 4 bases and J gave up 4 bases, with 10 bases separating them. Germline CDR1 and CDR2: SGHTA and FQGNSA. The CDR3 region is CASSWTAGNEKLFF. CDR3 sequence (DNA): TGTGCCAGCAGCTGGACAGCCGGTAATGAAAAACTGTTTTTT. Together with reference TRBV7-2 and TRBJ1-4, the CDR3 gives the full variable domain: GAGVSQSPSNKVTEKGKDVELRCDPISGHTALYWYRQSLGQGLEFLIYFQGNSAPDKSGLPSDRFSAERTGGSVSTLTIQRTQQEDSAVYLCASSWTAGNEKLFFGSGTQLSVL.

This sequence joins TRBV6-2 or TRBV6-3 and TRBJ1-5, with D uncertain. Trimming pared 6 bases from V and 7 bases from J, leaving 13 bases between. This CDR3 is built from 13 residues. Germline assignment: CDR1 MNHEY and CDR2 SVGEGT. The CDR3 protein is CASRSFLGQPQHF. The DNA for the CDR3 is TGTGCCAGCAGATCTTTCCTGGGGCAGCCCCAGCATTTT.

The V call is TRBV18, the J call TRBJ2-5; D is perhaps TRBD1 (6 bases). This CDR3 has 15 amino acids. CDR1 and CDR2 from the germline V gene are KGHSH and LQKENI. V was cut by 2 bases and J by 5 bases, with 15 bases left in between. DNA of the CDR3: TGTGCCAGCTCACCAGTTACAGGGTCTGGCGAGACCCAGTACTTC. Translated, it gives CASSPVTGSGETQYF. Combining the CDR3 with reference TRBV18 and TRBJ2-5 gives the whole variable domain NAGVMQNPRHLVRRRGQEARLRCSPMKGHSHVYWYRQLPEEGLKFMVYLQKENIIDESGMPKERFSAEFPKEGPSILRIQQVVRGDSAAYFCASSPVTGSGETQYFGPGTRLLVL.

This clonotype was seen more than once but under ten times. This chain links TRBV2 with TRBJ2-6, with a tentative D call TRBD1 (5 bases). The CDR3 spans 12 residues. The V end was cut by 5 bases, the J end by 16 bases, with 15 bases between. Germline assignment: CDR1 SNHLY and CDR2 FYNNEI. In DNA form, the CDR3 reads TGTGCCAGCAGTCCAACCCGACAGACTCTGACTTTC. Its protein is CASSPTRQTLTF.

This clonotype has only a few counts. The rearrangement uses TRBV4-2 and TRBJ2-5, with D hard to call. This CDR3 has 13 residues. Trimming pared 0 bases from V and 4 bases from J, leaving 6 bases between. From germline, CDR1 is LGHNA and CDR2 YNFKEQ. The CDR3 bases are TGTGCCAGCAGCCAAGAAAGACGAGAGACCCAGTACTTC. The encoded protein is CASSQERRETQYF.

The CDR3 DNA reads TGTGCCAGCAGTTGGAAGGGGTCCGATACGCAGTATTTT. Its protein is CASSWKGSDTQYF. The chain recombines TRBV28 with TRBJ2-3, with a possible D match to TRBD1 (5 bases). V was clipped by 4 bases and J by 6 bases, with 11 bases between them. From germline, CDR1 is MDHEN and CDR2 SYDVKM. The CDR3 length is 13 residues.

CDR3 nucleotides: TGTGCCAGCAGCTTAGCGGGAGGCACGAGCTCCTACAATGAGCAGTTCTTC. It specifies CASSLAGGTSSYNEQFF. The gene calls are TRBV11-3 and TRBJ2-1; 7 nucleotides match TRBD2. The CDR3 contains 17 residues. CDR1 is SGHNT and CDR2 is YENEEA in the germline V gene. Trimming took 1 base from V and 0 from J; bases not matched to a gene: 6.

The sample holds a few counts of this clonotype. The V gene is TRBV29-1, the J gene TRBJ2-1, with a weak D call TRBD2 (5 bases). CDR1 is SQVTM and CDR2 is ANQGSEA in the germline V gene. The CDR3 runs 14 residues. V lost 5 bases and J lost 5, with 16 bases in between. CDR3 sequence: CSVLGRGSHNEQFF. DNA of the CDR3: TGCAGCGTTTTGGGGAGAGGAAGCCACAATGAGCAGTTCTTC.

V gene TRBV28 combines with J gene TRBJ1-2; weak D call: TRBD1 (5 bases). Trimming shortened V by 6 bases and J by 5 bases, and 13 bases separated the two germline ends. CDR3 length: 13 amino acids. Germline V CDR1 and CDR2: MDHEN, SYDVKM. DNA for the CDR3: TGTGCCAGCAGCCGGGGGGATTCGTATGGCTACACCTTC. It codes for CASSRGDSYGYTF.

The chain couples TRBV18 to TRBJ2-1; 13 nucleotides match TRBD2. The V gene end was trimmed by 1 base and the J gene end by 0 bases; junction bases not matched to a gene: 6. The CDR3 is 19 amino acids. Germline V gives CDR1 KGHSH, CDR2 LQKENI. The CDR3 spells CASSPHGLAGASSYNEQFF. CDR3 DNA: TGTGCCAGCTCACCACACGGACTAGCGGGAGCGAGCTCCTACAATGAGCAGTTCTTC.

Comments on this clonotype: The junction shows a germline mismatch at one end, possibly a read error. The chain carries TRBV20-1 and TRBJ2-1, with 8 positions matching TRBD1. The CDR3 spans 16 residues. The germline gives CDR1 DFQATT, CDR2 SNEGSKA (reference sequence). The CDR3 loop is CSARVNRGTGSYEQCF. CDR3 nucleotides: TGCAGTGCTAGAGTAAACAGAGGGACAGGATCTTACGAGCAGTGCTTC.

The chain couples TRBV20-1 to TRBJ2-7, with TRBD2 identical over 16 bases. Germline CDR1 is DFQATT and CDR2 is SNEGSKA (reference sequence). The CDR3 sequence is 16 residues long. V lost 4 bases, J lost 4 bases, and 7 bases stayed unmatched. For the CDR3, the DNA is TGCAGTGCTATCGGGACTAGCGGGAGGGTCAGGTACGAGCAGTACTTC. This gives the protein CSAIGTSGRVRYEQYF.

The rearrangement joins TRBV20-1 to TRBJ2-7, with 9 positions matching TRBD1. This CDR3 region has 17 residues. Germline V gene lookup returns CDR1 DFQATT and CDR2 SNEGSKA (reference sequence). J lost 0 bases, V lost 6 bases, and 15 bases had no gene match. The CDR3 nucleotides are TGCAGTGCGAATCGGGACAGGGTGTGGATGGCCTCCTACGAGCAGTACTTC. This sequence encodes CSANRDRVWMASYEQYF.

CDR3 protein: CASSLGQPCEQYF. The CDR3 DNA follows: TGTGCCAGCAGCTTAGGCCAACCCTGCGAGCAGTACTTC. V gene TRBV7-2 combines with J gene TRBJ2-7; no firm D call. The CDR3 runs 13 residues. CDR1 is SGHTA and CDR2 is FQGNSA in the germline V gene. Trimming removed 1 base from V and 6 bases from J, with 10 bases in between. The complete variable domain, with remaining parts taken from reference TRBV7-2 and TRBJ2-7, reads GAGVSQSPSNKVTEKGKDVELRCDPISGHTALYWYRQSLGQGLEFLIYFQGNSAPDKSGLPSDRFSAERTGGSVSTLTIQRTQQEDSAVYLCASSLGQPCEQYFGPGTRLTVT.

CDR3 nucleotides: TGTGCCAGCAGCCCCCCCCCGGGGCCGAAGGGCAATGAGCAGTACTTC. This sequence encodes CASSPPPGPKGNEQYF. The chain is built from TRBV7-3 and TRBJ2-5; D might be TRBD1 or TRBD2, each matching 5 bases. CDR1 and CDR2 from the germline V gene are SGHTA and FQGTGA. V was cut by 5 bases and J by 11 bases, with 27 bases left in between. CDR3 length equals 16 residues.

This clonotype has more than one count but fewer than ten. The chain combines TRBV12-3 or TRBV12-4 with TRBJ1-6, with 10 positions matching TRBD1. This CDR3 has 16 amino acids. The trim removed 6 bases at V and 10 bases at J, leaving 12 bases unmatched. The CDR3 region has the DNA TGTGCCAGCAGACCGCCGACAGGGGGCTTTCAATCACCCCTCCACTTT. This encodes CASRPPTGGFQSPLHF.

The table lists this clonotype with many counts. The chain employs TRBV4-3 and TRBJ2-5; D ambiguous. Germline CDR1 and CDR2: LGHNA and YSLEER. The CDR3 is 16 residues long. V was trimmed by 0 bases and J by 1 base, leaving 12 bases between them. The CDR3 region is CASSQDRARTQETQYF. CDR3 bases: TGCGCCAGCAGCCAAGATAGGGCCCGAACCCAAGAGACCCAGTACTTC.

The sample holds a few counts of this clonotype. CDR3 nucleotide sequence: TGCGCCAGCAGCCAAGATACCACGGCCTTTTCGCACGAGCAGTACTTC. Translated, it gives CASSQDTTAFSHEQYF. The rearrangement uses TRBV4-1 and TRBJ2-4, with D hard to call. The closer fit of TRBJ2-7 to the DNA end suggests the J call may be wrong. CDR1 and CDR2 (germline): MGHRA, YSYEKL. The CDR3 has 16 amino acids.

V and J are TRBV20-1 and TRBJ1-5; tentative D call: TRBD1 (6 bases). Germline V CDR1 and CDR2: DFQATT, SNEGSKA (reference sequence). The CDR3 loop spans 15 amino acids. Trimming removed 0 bases from V and 5 bases from J, with 14 bases in between. CDR3 loop: CSARERDRPYQPQHF. In DNA, the CDR3 is TGCAGTGCTAGAGAACGAGACAGGCCCTATCAGCCCCAGCATTTT.

This clonotype was found a few times. The rearrangement joins TRBV5-1 to TRBJ2-7, with 9 bases identical to TRBD1. The junction had 8 bases not matched to a gene; V was cut back by 0 bases and J by 7 bases. The CDR3 consists of 15 residues. Germline CDR1 SGHRS, CDR2 YFSETQ. CDR3 residues: CASSLDGGQGTEQYF. DNA for the CDR3: TGCGCCAGCAGCTTGGATGGGGGACAGGGTACGGAGCAGTACTTC.

This clonotype was recorded at least ten times. This rearrangement joins TRBV20-1 to TRBJ2-3, with D maybe TRBD2 (6 bases). Germline lookup yields CDR1 DFQATT and CDR2 SNEGSKA (reference sequence). This CDR3 has 14 residues. V lost 6 bases and J lost 7, with 20 bases in between. This CDR3 is CSAIQPGTSNTQYF. CDR3 DNA sequence: TGCAGTGCCATACAGCCCGGGACTTCTAATACGCAGTATTTT.

As regards this clonotype: A much bigger clone sits one base away, suggesting this may be a read error. The J gene is TRBJ2-5, the V gene TRBV2; 12 bases are shared with TRBD2. Germline trimming cut 4 bases from V and 11 bases from J; bases unmatched to any gene: 11. Germline lookup yields CDR1 SNHLY and CDR2 FYNNEI. The CDR3 spans 15 residues. CDR3 sequence: CASSGGLAGPNEQYF. CDR3 DNA: TGTGCCAGCAGTGGAGGACTAGCGGGACCGAATGAGCAGTACTTC.

The rearrangement links TRBV27 to TRBJ1-2; D might be TRBD1 (6 bases). Germline V lookup: CDR1 MNHEY, CDR2 SMNVEV (reference sequence). This CDR3 is 14 amino acids long. V shed 5 bases and J shed 8 bases, with 18 bases lying between them. CDR3 protein: CASSPTTGLGGYTF. The CDR3 bases are TGTGCCAGCAGTCCTACCACAGGGCTTGGAGGCTACACCTTC.

V gene TRBV20-1 combines with J gene TRBJ2-3; perhaps TRBD1 as D (6 bases). Between the trimmed V and J ends, which lost 3 bases and 3 bases, there was a span of 16 bases. Per the germline V gene, CDR1 is DFQATT and CDR2 is SNEGSKA (reference sequence). The CDR3 totals 15 residues. The CDR3 spells CSASEWTATTDTQYF. The CDR3 coding sequence is TGCAGTGCTAGTGAGTGGACAGCCACAACAGATACGCAGTATTTT.

The genes are TRBV28 and TRBJ2-3; D is unclear. V was shortened by 7 bases and J by 1 base, with 15 bases between the two germline ends. The germline V gene encodes CDR1 MDHEN and CDR2 SYDVKM. The CDR3 runs 15 residues. CDR3 sequence (DNA): TGTGCCAGCAACAGACTCTCGAGAGGCACAGATACGCAGTATTTT. It translates to CASNRLSRGTDTQYF.

The V and J genes are TRBV7-2 and TRBJ2-5; 9 positions agree with TRBD2. With 3 bases clipped from V and 11 bases from J, the junction kept 16 bases outside the gene matches. Germline CDR1 reads SGHTA; CDR2 reads FQGNSA. The CDR3 loop spans 16 amino acids. CDR3 sequence (DNA): TGTGCCAGCAGCTTGGGGGCTAGCGGGACGGGCAATGAGCAGTACTTC. This gives the protein CASSLGASGTGNEQYF.

The chain carries TRBV20-1 and TRBJ2-5; D perhaps matches TRBD2 (6 bases). The V gene's germline CDR1 is DFQATT and CDR2 SNEGSKA (reference sequence). The CDR3 loop spans 14 amino acids. Trimming shortened V by 7 bases and J by 11 bases, and 26 bases separated the two germline ends. CDR3: CSGRGLSSYNEQYF. The CDR3 DNA sequence: TGCAGTGGTAGGGGACTGTCTTCCTACAATGAGCAGTACTTC.

The chain recombines TRBV5-1 with TRBJ1-2, with a weak D call TRBD1 (6 bases). This CDR3 has 16 amino acids. CDR1 and CDR2 (germline): SGHRS, YFSETQ. With 4 bases removed from V and 4 bases from J, the gap between germline ends came to 20 bases. CDR3 DNA: TGCGCCAGCAGCCCCAAGACCGAGGACAGAATCTATGGCTACACCTTC. This encodes CASSPKTEDRIYGYTF.

The chain links TRBV7-6 to TRBJ2-3, with 8 nucleotides matching TRBD2. This CDR3 region has 15 residues. Trimming cost V 1 base and J 3 bases; bases outside gene matches: 3. Germline V gene lookup returns CDR1 SGHVS and CDR2 FNYEAQ. CDR3 protein: CASSLVTSATDTQYF. The CDR3 DNA follows: TGTGCCAGCAGCTTAGTGACTAGCGCAACAGATACGCAGTATTTT.